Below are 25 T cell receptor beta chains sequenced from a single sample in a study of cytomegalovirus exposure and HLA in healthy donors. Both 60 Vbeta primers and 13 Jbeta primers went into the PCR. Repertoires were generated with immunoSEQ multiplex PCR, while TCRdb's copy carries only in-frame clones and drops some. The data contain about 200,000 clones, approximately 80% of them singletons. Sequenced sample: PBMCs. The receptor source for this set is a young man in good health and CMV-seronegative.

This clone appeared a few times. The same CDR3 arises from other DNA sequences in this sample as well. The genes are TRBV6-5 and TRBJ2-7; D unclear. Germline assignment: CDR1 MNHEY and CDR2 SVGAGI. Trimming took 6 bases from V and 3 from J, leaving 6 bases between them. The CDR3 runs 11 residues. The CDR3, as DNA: TGTGCCAGCAGCCGAGGCTACGAGCAGTACTTC. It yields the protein CASSRGYEQYF.

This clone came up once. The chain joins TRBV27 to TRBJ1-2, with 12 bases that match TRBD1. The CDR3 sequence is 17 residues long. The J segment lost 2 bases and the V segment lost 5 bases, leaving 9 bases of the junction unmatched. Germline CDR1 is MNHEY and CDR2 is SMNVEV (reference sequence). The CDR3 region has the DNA TGTGCCAGCAGTATCGGGACAGGGGGCGCACTCAACTATGGCTACACCTTC. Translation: CASSIGTGGALNYGYTF.

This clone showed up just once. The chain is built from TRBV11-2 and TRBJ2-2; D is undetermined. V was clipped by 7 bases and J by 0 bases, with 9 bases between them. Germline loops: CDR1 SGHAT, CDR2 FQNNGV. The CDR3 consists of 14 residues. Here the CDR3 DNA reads TGTGCCAGCAACCAGGCTACGAACACCGGGGAGCTGTTTTTT. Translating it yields CASNQATNTGELFF.

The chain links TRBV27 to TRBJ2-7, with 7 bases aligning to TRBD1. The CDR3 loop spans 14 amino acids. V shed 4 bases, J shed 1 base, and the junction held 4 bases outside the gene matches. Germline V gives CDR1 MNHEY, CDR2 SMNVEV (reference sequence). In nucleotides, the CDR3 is TGTGCCAGCAGTTCCTCAGGGGGATCCTACGAGCAGTACTTC. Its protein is CASSSSGGSYEQYF.

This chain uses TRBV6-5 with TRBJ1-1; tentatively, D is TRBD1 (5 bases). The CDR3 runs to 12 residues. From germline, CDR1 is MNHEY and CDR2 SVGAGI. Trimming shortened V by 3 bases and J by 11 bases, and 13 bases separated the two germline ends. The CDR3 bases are TGTGCCAGCAGTTATCAAGGGGCGAGGGCTTTCTTT. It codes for CASSYQGARAFF.

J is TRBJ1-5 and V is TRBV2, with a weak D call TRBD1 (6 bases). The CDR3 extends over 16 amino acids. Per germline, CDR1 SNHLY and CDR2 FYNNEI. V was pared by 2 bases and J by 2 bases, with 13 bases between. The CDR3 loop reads CASSEPGGWGNQPQHF. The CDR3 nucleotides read TGTGCCAGCAGTGAACCGGGGGGCTGGGGCAATCAGCCCCAGCATTTT.

The CDR3 DNA follows: TGTGCCAGCAGTTGGGGGACAGAGCTCTACGAGCAGTACTTC. Translating gives CASSWGTELYEQYF. The chain joins TRBV27 to TRBJ2-7; 7 bases fit TRBD1. V shed 4 bases and J 3 bases; nucleotides not matched to a gene: 6. Germline V CDR1 and CDR2: MNHEY, SMNVEV (reference sequence). This CDR3 is built from 14 residues.

CDR3 in amino acids: CASSPRRARATNEKLFF. CDR3 DNA: TGTGCCAGCAGCCCACGGAGGGCCCGTGCAACTAATGAAAAACTGTTTTTT. This chain joins TRBV7-8 and TRBJ1-4, with D unclear. The CDR3 runs 17 residues. Trimming removed 5 bases from V and 0 bases from J, with 16 bases in between. Germline V gives CDR1 SGHVS, CDR2 FQNEAQ.

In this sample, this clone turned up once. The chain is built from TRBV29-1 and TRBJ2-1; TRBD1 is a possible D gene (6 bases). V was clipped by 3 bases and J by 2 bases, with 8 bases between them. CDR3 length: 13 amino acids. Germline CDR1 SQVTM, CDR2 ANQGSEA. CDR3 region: CSVDRGAYNEQFF. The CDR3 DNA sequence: TGCAGCGTTGACAGGGGCGCCTACAATGAGCAGTTCTTC.

The DNA of the CDR3 is TGTGCCAGCAGCATCGGGGACTCCCCCATTGGGAACATTCAGTACTTC. Its protein product is CASSIGDSPIGNIQYF. This chain joins TRBV11-2 and TRBJ2-4; weak D call: TRBD2 (6 bases). Germline V CDR1 and CDR2: SGHAT, FQNNGV. The ends were cut back, 5 bases at V and 7 bases at J, with 21 bases in the middle. The CDR3 runs to 16 residues. Variable domain in full (rest from reference TRBV11-2 and TRBJ2-4): EAGVAQSPRYKIIEKRQSVAFWCNPISGHATLYWYQQILGQGPKLLIQFQNNGVVDDSQLPKDRFSAERLKGVDSTLKIQPAKLEDSAVYLCASSIGDSPIGNIQYFGAGTRLSVL.

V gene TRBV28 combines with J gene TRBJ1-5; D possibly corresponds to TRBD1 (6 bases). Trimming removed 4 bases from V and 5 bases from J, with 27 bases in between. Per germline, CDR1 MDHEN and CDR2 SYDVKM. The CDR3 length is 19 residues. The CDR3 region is CASSYSTILLRSGDQPQHF. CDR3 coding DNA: TGTGCCAGCAGTTACTCAACAATTCTACTTCGGTCAGGGGATCAGCCCCAGCATTTT. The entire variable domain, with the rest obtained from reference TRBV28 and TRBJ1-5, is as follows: DVKVTQSSRYLVKRTGEKVFLECVQDMDHENMFWYRQDPGLGLRLIYFSYDVKMKEKGDIPEGYSVSREKKERFSLILESASTNQTSMYLCASSYSTILLRSGDQPQHFGDGTRLSIL.

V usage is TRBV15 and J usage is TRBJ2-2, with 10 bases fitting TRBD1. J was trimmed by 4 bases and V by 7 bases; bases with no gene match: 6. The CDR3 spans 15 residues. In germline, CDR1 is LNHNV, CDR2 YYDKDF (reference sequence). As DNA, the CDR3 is TGTGCCACCAAGGGACAGGGGTTCGGCACCGGGGAGCTGTTTTTT. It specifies CATKGQGFGTGELFF. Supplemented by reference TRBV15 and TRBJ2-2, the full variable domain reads DAMVIQNPRYQVTQFGKPVTLSCSQTLNHNVMYWYQQKSSQAPKLLFHYYDKDFNNEADTPDNFQSRRPNTSFCFLDIRSPGLGDTAMYLCATKGQGFGTGELFFGEGSRLTVL.

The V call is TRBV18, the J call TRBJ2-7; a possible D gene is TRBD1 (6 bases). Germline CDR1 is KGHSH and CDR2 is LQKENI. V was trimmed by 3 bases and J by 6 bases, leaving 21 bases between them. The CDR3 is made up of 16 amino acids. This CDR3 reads CASSPPNPTGSGEQYF. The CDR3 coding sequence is TGTGCCAGCTCACCCCCCAATCCGACAGGATCGGGCGAGCAGTACTTC.

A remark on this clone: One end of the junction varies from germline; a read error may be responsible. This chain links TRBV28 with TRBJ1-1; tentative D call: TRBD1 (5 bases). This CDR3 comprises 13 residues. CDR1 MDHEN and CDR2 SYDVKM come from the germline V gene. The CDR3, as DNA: TGTGCCAGCAGTTTCCGGGGGAACACTGAAACTTTCTTT. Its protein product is CASSFRGNTETFF.

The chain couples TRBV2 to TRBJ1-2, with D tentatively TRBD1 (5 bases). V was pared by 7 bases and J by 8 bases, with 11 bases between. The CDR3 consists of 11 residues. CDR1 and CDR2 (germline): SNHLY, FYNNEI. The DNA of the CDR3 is TGTGCCAGCAACGACAGAGCCGGCTACACCTTC. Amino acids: CASNDRAGYTF.

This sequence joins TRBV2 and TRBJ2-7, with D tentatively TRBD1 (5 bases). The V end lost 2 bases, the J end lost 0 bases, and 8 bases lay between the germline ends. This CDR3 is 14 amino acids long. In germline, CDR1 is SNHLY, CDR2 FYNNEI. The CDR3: CASSEQGFSYEQYF. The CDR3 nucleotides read TGTGCCAGCAGTGAACAGGGCTTCTCCTACGAGCAGTACTTC.

The CDR3 sequence is CASSPRLGYEQFF. The CDR3 DNA follows: TGTGCCAGCAGCCCCCGCCTGGGCTATGAGCAGTTCTTC. V and J are TRBV7-3 and TRBJ2-1, with D hard to call. Germline loops: CDR1 SGHTA, CDR2 FQGTGA. The CDR3 has 13 residues. Trimming cost V 5 bases and J 8 bases, with 13 bases left between them.

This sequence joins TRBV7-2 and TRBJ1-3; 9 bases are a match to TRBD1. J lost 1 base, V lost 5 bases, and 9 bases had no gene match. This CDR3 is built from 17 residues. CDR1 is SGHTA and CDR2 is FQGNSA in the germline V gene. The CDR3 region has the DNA TGTGCCAGCAGCGTAGGGGACAGGGTGGGTTCTGGAAACACCATATATTTT. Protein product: CASSVGDRVGSGNTIYF. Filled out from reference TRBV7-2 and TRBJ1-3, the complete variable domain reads GAGVSQSPSNKVTEKGKDVELRCDPISGHTALYWYRQSLGQGLEFLIYFQGNSAPDKSGLPSDRFSAERTGGSVSTLTIQRTQQEDSAVYLCASSVGDRVGSGNTIYFGEGSWLTVV.

CDR3: CASRKRGGSKEQFF. The CDR3 region has the DNA TGTGCCAGCAGGAAGCGGGGGGGCTCAAAAGAGCAGTTCTTC. V gene TRBV14 combines with J gene TRBJ2-1; TRBD2 aligns across 10 bases. The junction had 9 bases not matched to a gene; V was cut back by 6 bases and J by 10 bases. The CDR3 length is 14 residues. Germline V lookup: CDR1 SGHDN, CDR2 FVKESK.

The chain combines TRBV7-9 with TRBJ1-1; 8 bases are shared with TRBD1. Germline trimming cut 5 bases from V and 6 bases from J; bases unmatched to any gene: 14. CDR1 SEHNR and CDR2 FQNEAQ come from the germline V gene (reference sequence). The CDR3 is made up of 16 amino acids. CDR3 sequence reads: CASSRPRTGRVAEAFF. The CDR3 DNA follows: TGTGCCAGCAGCCGACCCCGGACAGGGCGGGTCGCTGAAGCTTTCTTT.

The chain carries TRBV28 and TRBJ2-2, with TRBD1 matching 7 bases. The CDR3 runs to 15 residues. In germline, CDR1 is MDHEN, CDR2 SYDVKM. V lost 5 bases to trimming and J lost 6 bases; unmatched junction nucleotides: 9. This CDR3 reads CASSRQGSVAGELFF. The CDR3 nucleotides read TGTGCCAGCAGTCGACAGGGATCAGTCGCCGGGGAGCTGTTTTTT.

The CDR3, as DNA: TGTGCCAGCAGGAGGTCAGAGGTTGATGGCTACACCTTC. This codes for CASRRSEVDGYTF. The chain joins TRBV6-1 to TRBJ1-2; no firm D call. The germline V gene has CDR1 MNHNS and CDR2 SASEGT. Between the trimmed V and J ends, which lost 6 bases and 6 bases, there was a span of 14 bases. The CDR3 extends over 13 amino acids.

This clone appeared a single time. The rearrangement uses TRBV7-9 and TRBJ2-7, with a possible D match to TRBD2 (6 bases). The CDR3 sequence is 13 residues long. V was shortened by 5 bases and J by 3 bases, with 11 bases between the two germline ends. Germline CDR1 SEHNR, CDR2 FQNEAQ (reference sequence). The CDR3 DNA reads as TGTGCCAGCAGCAAAACGGGGGACTACGAGCAGTACTTC. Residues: CASSKTGDYEQYF.

Here the CDR3 reads CASSSQGHTEAFF. CDR3 coding DNA: TGTGCCAGCAGTTCACAGGGGCACACTGAAGCTTTCTTT. V gene TRBV6-5 combines with J gene TRBJ1-1, with TRBD1 matching over 7 bases. The germline V gene encodes CDR1 MNHEY and CDR2 SVGAGI. CDR3 length: 13 amino acids. The junction had 2 bases not matched to a gene; V was cut back by 4 bases and J by 3 bases.

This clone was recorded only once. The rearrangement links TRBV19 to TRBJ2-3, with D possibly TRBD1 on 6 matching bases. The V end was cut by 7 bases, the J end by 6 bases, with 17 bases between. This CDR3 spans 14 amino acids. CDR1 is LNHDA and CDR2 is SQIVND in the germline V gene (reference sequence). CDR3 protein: CASTRTARVDTQYF. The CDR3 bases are TGTGCCAGTACCCGGACAGCTAGGGTCGATACGCAGTATTTT.